This T cell receptor beta chain was documented in a study of blood T cell repertoires in COVID-19 (dated by TCRdb to 2019 to 2021). Study-level background: Collaborator samples came from the United States, Italy and Spain and covered acute and convalescent phases of COVID-19. Deeply sampled blood TCRbeta repertoires from subjects exposed to, actively infected with, or recovered from COVID-19 were included in the dataset. Where HLA class I and class II types were available, the types were taken from metadata supplied by the sample provider, not from assay-based typing. Nearly every sample came with metadata listing a de-identified subject ID, COVID-19 status, age in years and sex. The material from the prospective study consisted of cDNA or gDNA derived from T cells, B-cell-depleted T cells, or PBMCs. The repertoires were released in a freely available public database intended as a resource for research on the immune response to SARS-CoV-2. Samples came from the ongoing ImmuneRACE study (first 160 participants) plus 1,254 subjects from 6 global collaborators.

The immunoSEQ Assay, a bias-controlled multiplex PCR, was used to amplify TCRbeta CDR3 regions from genomic DNA. Turning to the authors' computational methods: Within the assay, amplification of reference gene primers was used to estimate how many nucleated cells each sample contained. To quantify the absolute abundance of each unique TCRbeta CDR3 rearrangement, sequence reads were collapsed and filtered. For each sample, productive Simpson clonality was calculated as the square root of Simpson's diversity index across productive rearrangements. Imported from immuneACCESS, the table was reduced by TCRdb to in-frame sequences with V and J called. These copies leave out some clones; in studies compared against another copy, an unresolved V gene accounts for under half, and the cause of the remainder is not known. V, J and clone size are those of that table, while D and trimming were read from the DNA. This sample comprises some 460,000 clones, about 85% of them detected only once. The top ten constitute about 0.75% of the sample.

With respect to this clone: Its antigen is not yet known. Base qualities are not provided; no much larger clone lies one nucleotide away.

What the work shows at the level of the full study, not this receptor alone: The quantity of clinical and demographic metadata differed by source and by participant and was supplied without curation.

Enrolling through a virtual design, the prospective study's participants ranged in age from about 18 to 89 years and lived across about two dozen United States geographic areas. In the prospective study, participants were assigned to cohorts based on the clinical history participants reported in a screening survey and a study questionnaire. For ImmuneRACE Cohort 3, a participant was defined as recovered based on two consecutive negative NP/OP PCR tests, clearance by a healthcare professional, or resolution of symptoms. Each participant in the prospective study had whole blood, serum and a nasopharyngeal or oropharyngeal swab collected by mobile phlebotomists. Over an approximately 2-month period, participants in the prospective study had the option of providing additional blood draws and questionnaires. Before DNA extraction, blood samples from the prospective study were shipped at room temperature or frozen.

Reading the germline V gene gives CDR1 SGHRS and CDR2 YFSETQ. V lost 0 bases and J lost 5 bases; the stretch between them is 20 bases long. The CDR3 runs 17 amino acids, cysteine and phenylalanine included. Only CDR3 DNA remains: 51 bases, in frame from the first base. In this chain, TRBV5-1 is recombined with TRBJ1-1; TRBD1 is perhaps the D gene, given 5 matching bases. The sample taken for sequencing was PBMCs or T cells enriched from blood (not recorded which). This clonotype was sampled from a woman aged 18-30 years who had recovered from COVID-19. For the CDR3, the sequence is CASSLVGSYQGTTEAFF. The DNA sequence is TGCGCCAGCAGCTTGGTGGGCAGTTATCAGGGAACGACTGAAGCTTTCTTT.